One and the same sample provided the 21 T cell receptor beta chains below, sequenced in a study of blood T cells in healthy people across ages. A J-beta primer mix and a sample-barcoded 5' primer were used in a second PCR of roughly 6 to 12 cycles. TCRdb called the 5' RACE reads again in MiXCR, with one record for every CDR3 protein. In the table there are 1.4 million or so distinct CDR3 sequences, approximately 43% of which are singletons. The specimen was blood. These receptors were obtained from a woman aged 18-29 years in good health.

The count of this clonotype is one. DNA for the CDR3: TGTGCCACCAGCAGACAAGGGACAGTTTATGGCTACACCTTC. Translation: CATSRQGTVYGYTF. The J gene is TRBJ1-2, the V gene TRBV15, with 7 bases fitting TRBD1. Germline loops: CDR1 LNHNV, CDR2 YYDKDF (reference sequence). The V and J ends lost 2 bases and 5 bases, in that order; junction bases with no gene match: 5. The CDR3 is made up of 14 amino acids. The full variable domain, its missing parts supplied by reference TRBV15 and TRBJ1-2, is DAMVIQNPRYQVTQFGKPVTLSCSQTLNHNVMYWYQQKSSQAPKLLFHYYDKDFNNEADTPDNFQSRRPNTSFCFLDIRSPGLGDTAMYLCATSRQGTVYGYTFGSGTRLTVV.

This clonotype was seen only a few times. The junction does not match germline at one end; this may be a read error. In DNA, the CDR3 is TGTTCCAGCAGTTCCCAGCGGGACCTACTGGAAGGGGCCAACGTCCTGACTTTC. Protein product: CSSSSQRDLLEGANVLTF. This chain connects TRBV28 to TRBJ2-6; 7 bases align to TRBD2. CDR3 length: 18 residues. Germline CDR1 reads MDHEN; CDR2 reads SYDVKM.

The J gene is TRBJ1-1, the V gene TRBV29-1; D is unresolved. CDR1 SQVTM and CDR2 ANQGSEA come from the germline V gene. The CDR3 loop spans 12 amino acids. The V gene lost 6 bases and the J gene lost 6 bases, with 14 bases spanning the gap. This chain's CDR3 is CSVARPTAEAFF. The DNA of the CDR3 is TGCAGCGTCGCCAGACCAACGGCTGAAGCTTTCTTT.

V usage is TRBV28 and J usage is TRBJ2-7; the D gene is possibly TRBD1 (6 bases). CDR3 size: 15 residues. Trimming removed 6 bases from V and 0 bases from J, with 15 bases in between. Germline V lookup: CDR1 MDHEN, CDR2 SYDVKM. The CDR3 bases are TGTGCCAGCAGCTCCGGGACAACCTACTCCTACGAGCAGTACTTC. The encoded protein is CASSSGTTYSYEQYF.

V gene TRBV12-3 or TRBV12-4 combines with J gene TRBJ1-2; 11 positions agree with TRBD1. The CDR3 runs 15 residues. Trimming cost V 6 bases and J 7 bases; bases outside gene matches: 10. DNA of the CDR3: TGTGCCAGCAGAACCGCCGGGACAGGGGGTTCTGGCTACACCTTC. Its protein product is CASRTAGTGGSGYTF.

The chain couples TRBV28 to TRBJ2-7, with D possibly TRBD1 on 5 matching bases. The V gene lost 3 bases and the J gene lost 0 bases, with 12 bases spanning the gap. Per germline, CDR1 MDHEN and CDR2 SYDVKM. The length of the CDR3 is 15 residues. The CDR3 protein is CASSFGPRDSYEQYF. The CDR3 bases are TGTGCCAGCAGTTTTGGTCCCAGGGACTCCTACGAGCAGTACTTC.

On this clonotype itself: A read error may produce the germline difference seen at one junction end. The V gene is TRBV12-3 or TRBV12-4, the J gene TRBJ2-1, with 8 bases matching TRBD2. The CDR3 is 15 residues long. CDR3 loop: CASCLAGIAGNEQFF. CDR3 in DNA: TGTGCCAGCTGTTTGGCCGGCATAGCGGGGAATGAGCAGTTCTTC.

The rearrangement joins TRBV20-1 to TRBJ2-7; the match to TRBD1 covers 7 bases. With V trimmed by 1 base and J by 2 bases, 8 bases remained unmatched. Germline CDR1 and CDR2: DFQATT and SNEGSKA (reference sequence). CDR3 size: 15 residues. The CDR3, as DNA: TGCAGTGCTAGAGTCAGGGGGTCCCATCCCTACGAGCAGTACTTC. This gives the protein CSARVRGSHPYEQYF.

As to this clonotype: A single base separates this from a much larger clone, so it may be a read error. The gene calls are TRBV4-2 and TRBJ2-1; 7 bases are shared with TRBD2. The CDR3 length is 15 residues. From germline, CDR1 is LGHNA and CDR2 YNFKEQ. Losses at the gene ends were 1 base for V and 4 bases for J; bases not matched to a gene: 4. The CDR3 loop reads CASSQARAGYNEQFF. The CDR3 nucleotides are TGTGCCAGCAGCCAAGCACGAGCGGGGTACAATGAGCAGTTCTTC.

The J gene is TRBJ1-1, the V gene TRBV7-8; unclear D gene. This CDR3 has 14 amino acids. V shed 5 bases and J shed 1 base, with 11 bases lying between them. Looked up from germline, CDR1 is SGHVS and CDR2 is FQNEAQ. The CDR3 sequence is CASSLTSRNTEAFF. Written as DNA, the CDR3 is TGTGCCAGCAGCCTCACTTCGCGGAACACTGAAGCTTTCTTT.

This clonotype was counted between two and nine times. The V call is TRBV20-1, the J call TRBJ2-3, with D perhaps TRBD1 (6 bases). Looked up from germline, CDR1 is DFQATT and CDR2 is SNEGSKA (reference sequence). The CDR3 loop spans 20 amino acids. V was cut by 0 bases and J by 0 bases, with 25 bases left in between. In nucleotides, the CDR3 is TGCAGTGCTAGAGATCTTTATAAAGTGGGCAGGGGATCTAGCACAGATACGCAGTATTTT. As protein: CSARDLYKVGRGSSTDTQYF.

The chain is built from TRBV6-5 and TRBJ1-1, with a weak D call TRBD1 (5 bases). In germline, CDR1 is MNHEY, CDR2 SVGAGI. The CDR3 consists of 22 residues. The V end was cut by 0 bases, the J end by 1 base, with 30 bases between. The CDR3 DNA follows: TGTGCCAGCAGTTACTCGATCGTCCGTGGGGGGGGTACGATTCGGGGGAACACTGAAGCTTTCTTT. The encoded protein is CASSYSIVRGGGTIRGNTEAFF.

This clonotype was observed once. The chain has TRBV6-2 or TRBV6-3 and TRBJ2-7; the D is unclear. This CDR3 comprises 11 residues. Germline V gives CDR1 MNHEY, CDR2 SVGEGT. Trimming shortened V by 8 bases and J by 2 bases, and 7 bases separated the two germline ends. This chain's CDR3 is CASGITYEQYF. In DNA form, the CDR3 reads TGTGCCAGCGGCATAACCTACGAGCAGTACTTC.

J is TRBJ2-4 and V is TRBV2; 13 nucleotides agree with TRBD2. The J call is doubtful: the DNA matches TRBJ2-7 better. This CDR3 contains 19 residues. The germline V gene encodes CDR1 SNHLY and CDR2 FYNNEI. CDR3 in amino acids: CASISPTGRTSGSSYEQYF. As DNA, the CDR3 is TGTGCCAGCATATCCCCGACAGGCCGGACTAGCGGGAGCTCCTACGAGCAGTACTTC.

This clonotype has just a few counts. This sequence joins TRBV15 and TRBJ2-1, with D perhaps matching TRBD2 (5 bases). The CDR3 totals 16 residues. V was pared by 3 bases and J by 6 bases, with 18 bases between. Per the germline V gene, CDR1 is LNHNV and CDR2 is YYDKDF (reference sequence). CDR3 coding DNA: TGTGCCACCAGCAGTGGATCTTCCGCGGGTCGCAATGAGCAGTTCTTC. Encoded protein: CATSSGSSAGRNEQFF.

Comment on this clonotype: A much larger clone differs from this one at a single base, so this may be a read error. The rearrangement links TRBV12-3 or TRBV12-4 to TRBJ2-3; 10 nucleotides align to TRBD2. The CDR3 has 15 amino acids. This CDR3 is CASSLVAGGGDTRYF. The CDR3 DNA reads TGTGCCAGCAGTTTAGTAGCGGGAGGTGGAGATACGCGGTATTTT.

V and J are TRBV13 and TRBJ2-3; 10 bases align to TRBD2. The V and J ends lost 3 bases and 2 bases, in that order; junction bases with no gene match: 5. The CDR3 sequence is 16 residues long. The germline V gene encodes CDR1 PRHDT and CDR2 FYEKMQ (reference sequence). CDR3 nucleotide sequence: TGTGCCAGCAGCTTCCAGCGGGGGGGCCTCACAGATACGCAGTATTTT. Encoded protein: CASSFQRGGLTDTQYF.

V is TRBV10-1 and J is TRBJ2-7, with D uncertain. Trimming stripped 0 bases from V and 2 bases from J, with 11 bases between. CDR3 length: 15 amino acids. CDR1 WNHNN and CDR2 SYGVQD come from the germline V gene (reference sequence). The CDR3 bases are TGCGCCAGCAGTGAGTCTATAGCTACAGCCTACGAGCAGTACTTC. As protein: CASSESIATAYEQYF.

For this clonotype: Since a much larger clone is just one base distant, this may be a read error. This chain links TRBV7-9 with TRBJ2-3; 7 nucleotides align to TRBD1. CDR3 length: 13 amino acids. CDR1 is SEHNR, CDR2 FQNEAQ, per germline (reference sequence). Trimming at V came to 5 bases and at J to 8 bases, leaving 7 bases not matched to a gene. CDR3 DNA sequence: TGTGCCAGCAGCGTAGACAGGGATGGTACGCAGTATTTT. Translated, it gives CASSVDRDGTQYF.

Only a few counts were recorded for this clonotype. V gene TRBV11-2 combines with J gene TRBJ1-6, with 8 bases aligning to TRBD1. The trim removed 2 bases at V and 3 bases at J, leaving 9 bases unmatched. The CDR3 loop spans 18 amino acids. In germline, CDR1 is SGHAT, CDR2 FQNNGV. Written as DNA, the CDR3 is TGTGCCAGCAGCTTATTTAGACTCGACAGGGGCTATAATTCACCCCTCCACTTT. Translation gives CASSLFRLDRGYNSPLHF.

Comments on this clonotype: The germline gene is not matched at one end of the junction; a read error may be the cause. The chain links TRBV27 to TRBJ2-3; D unresolved. Germline CDR1 MNHEY, CDR2 SMNVEV (reference sequence). This CDR3 contains 13 residues. The CDR3 sequence: CASSSWASDTQYF. The DNA for the CDR3 is TGTGCCAGTAGTTCTTGGGCTTCAGATACGCAGTATTTT.